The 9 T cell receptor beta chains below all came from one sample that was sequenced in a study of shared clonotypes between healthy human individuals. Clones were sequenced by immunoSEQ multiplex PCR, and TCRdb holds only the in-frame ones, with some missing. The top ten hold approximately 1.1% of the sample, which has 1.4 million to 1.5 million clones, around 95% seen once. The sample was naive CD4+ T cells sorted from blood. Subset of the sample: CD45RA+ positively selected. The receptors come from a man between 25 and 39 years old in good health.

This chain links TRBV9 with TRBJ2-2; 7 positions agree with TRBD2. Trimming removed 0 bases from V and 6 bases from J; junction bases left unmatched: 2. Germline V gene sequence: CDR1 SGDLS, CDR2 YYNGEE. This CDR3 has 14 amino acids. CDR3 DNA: TGTGCCAGCAGCGTAGGGACTAGTCCCGGGGAGCTGTTTTTT. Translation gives CASSVGTSPGELFF.

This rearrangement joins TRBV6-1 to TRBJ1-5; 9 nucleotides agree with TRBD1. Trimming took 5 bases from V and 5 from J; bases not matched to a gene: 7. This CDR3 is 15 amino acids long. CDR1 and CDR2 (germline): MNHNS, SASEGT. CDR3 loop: CASSKQGASDQPQHF. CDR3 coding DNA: TGTGCCAGCAGTAAACAGGGGGCATCGGATCAGCCCCAGCATTTT.

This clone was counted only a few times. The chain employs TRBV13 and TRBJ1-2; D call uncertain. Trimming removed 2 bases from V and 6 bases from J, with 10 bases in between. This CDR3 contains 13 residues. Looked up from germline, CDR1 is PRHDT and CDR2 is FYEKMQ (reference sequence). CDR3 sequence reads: CASSLRRVHGYTF. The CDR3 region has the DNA TGTGCCAGCAGCTTAAGGAGGGTTCATGGCTACACCTTC.

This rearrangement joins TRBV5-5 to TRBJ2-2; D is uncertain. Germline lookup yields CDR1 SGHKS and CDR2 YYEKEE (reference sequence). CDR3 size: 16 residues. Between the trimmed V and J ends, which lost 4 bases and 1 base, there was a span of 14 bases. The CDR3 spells CASSPRHNRNTGELFF. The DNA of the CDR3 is TGTGCCAGCAGCCCGAGGCACAACAGGAACACCGGGGAGCTGTTTTTT.

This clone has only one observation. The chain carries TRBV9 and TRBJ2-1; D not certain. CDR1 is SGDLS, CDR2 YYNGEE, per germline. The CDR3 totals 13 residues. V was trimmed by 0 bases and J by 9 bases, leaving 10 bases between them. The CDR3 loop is CASSVDTLGEQFF. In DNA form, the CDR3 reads TGTGCCAGCAGCGTAGACACCCTCGGTGAGCAGTTCTTC.

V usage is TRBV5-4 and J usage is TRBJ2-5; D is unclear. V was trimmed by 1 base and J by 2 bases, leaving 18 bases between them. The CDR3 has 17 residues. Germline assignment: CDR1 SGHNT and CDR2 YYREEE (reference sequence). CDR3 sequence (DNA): TGTGCCAGCAGCTTGTCCCGAGCCTTAAAGGGTCAAGAGACCCAGTACTTC. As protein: CASSLSRALKGQETQYF.

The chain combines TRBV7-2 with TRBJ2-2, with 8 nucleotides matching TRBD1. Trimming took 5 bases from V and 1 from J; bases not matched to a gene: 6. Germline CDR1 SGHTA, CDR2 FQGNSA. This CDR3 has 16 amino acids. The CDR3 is CASSKSGTGNTGELFF. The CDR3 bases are TGTGCCAGCAGCAAATCCGGGACAGGGAACACCGGGGAGCTGTTTTTT.

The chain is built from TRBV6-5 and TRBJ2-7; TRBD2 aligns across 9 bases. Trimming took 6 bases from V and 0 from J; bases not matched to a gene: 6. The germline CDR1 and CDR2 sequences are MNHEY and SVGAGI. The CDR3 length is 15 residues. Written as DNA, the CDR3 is TGTGCCAGCAGCCTCGCGGGAGGGAGCTCCTACGAGCAGTACTTC. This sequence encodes CASSLAGGSSYEQYF.

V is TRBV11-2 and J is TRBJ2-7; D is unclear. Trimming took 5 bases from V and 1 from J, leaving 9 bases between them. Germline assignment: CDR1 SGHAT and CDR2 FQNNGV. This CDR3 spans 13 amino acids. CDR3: CASSPGPSYEQYF. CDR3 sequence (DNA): TGTGCCAGCAGCCCTGGACCATCCTACGAGCAGTACTTC.